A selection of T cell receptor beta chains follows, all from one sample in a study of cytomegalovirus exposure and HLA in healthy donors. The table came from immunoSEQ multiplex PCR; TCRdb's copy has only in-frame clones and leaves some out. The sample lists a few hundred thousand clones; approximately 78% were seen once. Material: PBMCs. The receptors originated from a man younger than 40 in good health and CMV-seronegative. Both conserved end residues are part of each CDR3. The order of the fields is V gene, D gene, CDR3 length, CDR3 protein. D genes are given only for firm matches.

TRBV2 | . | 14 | CASSPDIQAYEQYF
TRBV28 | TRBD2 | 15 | CASYSGGAYQETQYF
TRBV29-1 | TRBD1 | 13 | CSVTTTGVYEQYF
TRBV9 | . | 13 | CASSVTWTGELFF
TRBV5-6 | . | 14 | CASSLGRGNYGYTF
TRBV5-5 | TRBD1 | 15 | CASSSAGTGYEKLFF
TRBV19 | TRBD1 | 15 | CASSMQKQGVHGYTF
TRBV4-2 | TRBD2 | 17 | CASSQDRAGGFYNEQFF
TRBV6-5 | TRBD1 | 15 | CASTLHRGPSYEQYF
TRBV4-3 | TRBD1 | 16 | CASSQVRGQGGFVAFF
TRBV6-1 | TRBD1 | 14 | CASRTGGSTDTQYF
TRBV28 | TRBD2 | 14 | CASSRGGTGGELFF
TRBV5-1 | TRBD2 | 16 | CASSFLAGDYTGELFF
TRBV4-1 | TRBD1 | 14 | CASSQCRGIHTQYF
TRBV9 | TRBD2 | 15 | CASSPASGGQETQYF
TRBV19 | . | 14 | CASSPTPGTDTQYF
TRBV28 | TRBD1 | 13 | CASSLADRDEQYF
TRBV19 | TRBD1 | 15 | CASSSQDRGSQPQHF
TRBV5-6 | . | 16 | CASSPSGGASNQPQHF
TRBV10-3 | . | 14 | CAISSDYLNEKLFF
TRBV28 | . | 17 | CASSLPILAGRNSPLHF
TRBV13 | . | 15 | CASSLDFGGIYGYTF
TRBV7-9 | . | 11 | CASSSNTEAFF
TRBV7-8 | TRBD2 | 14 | CASSFSGRGGELFF
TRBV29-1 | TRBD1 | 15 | CSVSRIRDSPYEQYF
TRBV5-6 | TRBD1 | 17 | CASSSDRGTTGASVLTF
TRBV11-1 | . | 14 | CASSLGSGTDTQYF
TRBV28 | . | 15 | CASSPPLRDNYGYTF
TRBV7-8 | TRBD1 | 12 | CASSSKDRLQHF
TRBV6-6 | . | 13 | CASSLSANQPQHF
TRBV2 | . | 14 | CASSPDSGNQPQHF
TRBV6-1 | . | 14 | CASSEAGVDQPQHF
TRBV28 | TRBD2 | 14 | CAARGGASYNEQFF
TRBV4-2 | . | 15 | CASSQARGINQPQHF
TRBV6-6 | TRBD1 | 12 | CASSPGQGEAFF
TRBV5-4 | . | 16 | CASSLGMRDDQETQYF
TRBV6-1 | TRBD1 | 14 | CATKSDRVSYEQYF
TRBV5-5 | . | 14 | CASSPGHGHSPLHF
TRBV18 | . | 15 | CASSPRSPQNTEAFF
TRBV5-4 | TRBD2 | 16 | CASSPTSGGATETQYF
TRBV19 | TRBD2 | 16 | CASSGGARGGRNEQFF